This entry lists 18 T cell receptor beta chains sequenced from one sample in a study of identical twins. One entry per CDR3 protein results from TCRdb running MiXCR on the 5' RACE reads. This table holds roughly 690,000 distinct CDR3 sequences, 5.5% to 6.5% found once. Sequencing was done on a sample of naive T cells sorted from blood. The receptors originated from a man younger than 30 in good health.

The rearrangement joins TRBV29-1 to TRBJ2-5, with D uncertain. Germline CDR1 SQVTM, CDR2 ANQGSEA. Between the trimmed V and J ends, which lost 5 bases and 4 bases, there was a span of 8 bases. The CDR3 contains 11 residues. CDR3 nucleotide sequence: TGCAGCGTTTCGTCCGGAGAGACCCAGTACTTC. This gives the protein CSVSSGETQYF. Full variable domain (outside the CDR3, taken from reference TRBV29-1 and TRBJ2-5): SAVISQKPSRDICQRGTSLTIQCQVDSQVTMMFWYRQQPGQSLTLIATANQGSEATYESGFVIDKFPISRPNLTFSTLTVSNMSPEDSSIYLCSVSSGETQYFGPGTRLLVL.

The sample holds many counts of this clonotype. V usage is TRBV7-8 and J usage is TRBJ2-7, with 7 nucleotides matching TRBD1. Germline V gene sequence: CDR1 SGHVS, CDR2 FQNEAQ. V lost 1 base to trimming and J lost 5 bases; unmatched junction nucleotides: 5. This CDR3 region has 14 residues. The CDR3 region has the DNA TGTGCCAGCAGCTTAGGACAGGGTAGAGACGAGCAGTACTTC. Its protein is CASSLGQGRDEQYF.

This clonotype appeared many times. The chain uses TRBV12-3 or TRBV12-4 and TRBJ2-1; D is unclear. There are 16 residues in the CDR3. Trimming removed 5 bases from V and 1 base from J, with 15 bases in between. Written as DNA, the CDR3 is TGTGCCAGCAGTCCATCCGCCTGGCAGTCCTACAATGAGCAGTTCTTC. Its translation is CASSPSAWQSYNEQFF.

In its sample, this clonotype was seen a few times. The chain combines TRBV20-1 with TRBJ1-5; D ambiguous. Germline-derived CDR1 and CDR2 are DFQATT and SNEGSKA (reference sequence). The CDR3 spans 15 residues. V lost 3 bases to trimming and J lost 0 bases, with 12 bases between them. The chain's CDR3 is CSASAGSSSNQPQHF. As DNA, the CDR3 is TGCAGTGCTAGTGCCGGTTCATCTAGCAATCAGCCCCAGCATTTT.

This clonotype was observed many times. This chain connects TRBV7-6 to TRBJ1-3; D might be TRBD1 (5 bases). Trimming cost V 5 bases and J 0 bases, with 17 bases left between them. This CDR3 has 17 amino acids. In germline, CDR1 is SGHVS, CDR2 FNYEAQ. CDR3 in amino acids: CASSGGTSRYSGNTIYF. CDR3 in DNA: TGTGCCAGCAGCGGGGGGACTTCCCGATACTCTGGAAACACCATATATTTT.

In this sample, this clonotype turned up many times. The chain has TRBV20-1 and TRBJ2-7; TRBD2 matches at 10 bases. The CDR3 runs 14 residues. The germline V gene has CDR1 DFQATT and CDR2 SNEGSKA (reference sequence). V was clipped by 5 bases and J by 7 bases; unmatched bases: 11. CDR3 sequence reads: CSAPLAGGHGEQYF. For the CDR3, the DNA is TGCAGTGCTCCATTAGCGGGAGGCCACGGGGAGCAGTACTTC.

At least ten counts were recorded for this clonotype. The V and J genes are TRBV7-8 and TRBJ2-5; D is undetermined. The ends were cut back, 4 bases at V and 2 bases at J, with 8 bases in the middle. The CDR3 is made up of 13 amino acids. Looked up from germline, CDR1 is SGHVS and CDR2 is FQNEAQ. The CDR3, as DNA: TGTGCCAGCAGCTATGGTGCACAAGAGACCCAGTACTTC. As protein: CASSYGAQETQYF.

This clonotype was detected ten times or more. The V gene is TRBV7-6, the J gene TRBJ2-1; D is unclear. The CDR3 consists of 17 residues. CDR1 is SGHVS, CDR2 FNYEAQ, per germline. The V end was cut by 1 base, the J end by 4 bases, with 17 bases between. As DNA, the CDR3 is TGTGCCAGCAGCTTAGTGCCTGGGCGCGCCTCTTACAATGAGCAGTTCTTC. Translation: CASSLVPGRASYNEQFF.

The chain employs TRBV18 and TRBJ2-1, with D maybe TRBD2 (6 bases). The V gene's germline CDR1 is KGHSH and CDR2 LQKENI. V gave up 6 bases and J gave up 12 bases, with 15 bases separating them. CDR3 length equals 12 residues. CDR3 region: CASSAGAGPQFF. As DNA, the CDR3 is TGTGCCAGCTCCGCCGGGGCGGGACCGCAGTTCTTC.

The genes are TRBV19 and TRBJ1-5; the match to TRBD1 covers 9 bases. The V segment lost 3 bases and the J segment 3 bases; nucleotides outside the gene matches: 9. This CDR3 contains 17 residues. Per germline, CDR1 LNHDA and CDR2 SQIVND (reference sequence). CDR3 sequence reads: CASSITTGTGFNQPQHF. For the CDR3, the DNA is TGTGCCAGTAGTATTACTACCGGGACAGGGTTCAATCAGCCCCAGCATTTT.

The J gene is TRBJ2-7, the V gene TRBV12-3 or TRBV12-4; D gene ambiguous. This CDR3 comprises 14 residues. Trimming removed 5 bases from V and 4 bases from J, with 15 bases in between. The CDR3 region is CASSESAILYEQYF. CDR3 DNA sequence: TGTGCCAGCAGTGAGTCCGCCATCCTTTACGAGCAGTACTTC.

In this sample, this clonotype turned up a few times. The rearrangement joins TRBV7-2 to TRBJ2-3, with 12 bases matching TRBD2. Germline values: CDR1 SGHTA, CDR2 FQGNSA. The CDR3 runs 16 residues. Trimming took 7 bases from V and 1 from J; bases not matched to a gene: 6. CDR3: CASKASGRAGTDTQYF. The CDR3 DNA is TGTGCCAGCAAGGCTAGCGGGAGGGCCGGCACAGATACGCAGTATTTT.

The rearrangement joins TRBV6-1 to TRBJ2-1; 8 nucleotides agree with TRBD2. Unmatched junction bases numbered 5, after V lost 4 bases and J lost 3 bases. The CDR3 covers 15 residues. CDR1 and CDR2 (germline): MNHNS, SASEGT. The CDR3 region is CASSAREGVYNEQFF. In DNA, the CDR3 is TGTGCCAGCAGTGCCCGGGAGGGCGTCTACAATGAGCAGTTCTTC.

This clonotype occurred many times. This rearrangement joins TRBV5-1 to TRBJ2-2; the D gene is possibly TRBD1 (5 bases). V lost 0 bases to trimming and J lost 5 bases, with 11 bases between them. The CDR3 extends over 15 amino acids. The germline V gene encodes CDR1 SGHRS and CDR2 YFSETQ. CDR3 region: CASSLDQGGTGELFF. For the CDR3, the DNA is TGCGCCAGCAGCTTGGACCAGGGCGGAACCGGGGAGCTGTTTTTT.

This clonotype was detected a few times. This chain links TRBV19 with TRBJ2-7; D is ambiguous. The germline gives CDR1 LNHDA, CDR2 SQIVND (reference sequence). This CDR3 spans 9 amino acids. The CDR3 coding sequence is TGTACGGCGGCCTACGAGCAGTACTTC. Its protein is CTAAYEQYF. Supplemented by reference TRBV19 and TRBJ2-7, the full variable domain reads DGGITQSPKYLFRKEGQNVTLSCEQNLNHDAMYWYRQDPGQGLRLIYYSQIVNDFQKGDIAEGYSVSREKKESFPLTVTSAQKNPTAFYLCTAAYEQYFGPGTRLTVT.

This clonotype occurred many times. The chain combines TRBV9 with TRBJ2-1; tentative D call: TRBD1 (6 bases). Germline V CDR1 and CDR2: SGDLS, YYNGEE. The CDR3 extends over 15 amino acids. Trimming removed 3 bases from V and 6 bases from J, with 16 bases in between. The CDR3 nucleotides are TGTGCCAGCAGCGGCCTAGATACAGGGCGCAATGAGCAGTTCTTC. Its protein is CASSGLDTGRNEQFF.

The sample holds many counts of this clonotype. The rearrangement uses TRBV9 and TRBJ2-1; D is unclear. The length of the CDR3 is 17 residues. Between the trimmed V and J ends, which lost 0 bases and 0 bases, there was a span of 13 bases. Germline V lookup: CDR1 SGDLS, CDR2 YYNGEE. Here the CDR3 DNA reads TGTGCCAGCAGCGTAGAGAATGGGCGGAGCTCCTACAATGAGCAGTTCTTC. Translation: CASSVENGRSSYNEQFF.

V and J are TRBV5-1 and TRBJ2-2; TRBD1 agrees at 7 bases. Germline assignment: CDR1 SGHRS and CDR2 YFSETQ. CDR3 length: 16 residues. The ends lost 0 bases at V and 6 bases at J; junction bases unmatched: 8. The CDR3 loop reads CASSLASGQRSGELFF. Here the CDR3 DNA reads TGCGCCAGCAGCTTGGCCTCGGGACAGCGATCCGGGGAGCTGTTTTTT.